The rows below give T cell receptor beta chains drawn from one sample of a study of T cell responses to AZD1222 COVID-19 vaccine. The assay was immunoSEQ multiplex PCR, and TCRdb's table has in-frame clones only and misses some. The profile shows around 97,000 clones, roughly 88% of them singletons. The sample consisted of peripheral blood, taken on day 0 of AZD1222 vaccination. Receptors were obtained from an adult in good health. The CDR3 runs from the conserved cysteine through the conserved F or W. D genes are given only for firm matches.

>-|TRBJ1-1|TRBV24-1
CATSDLDPGPTEAFF
TGTGCCACCAGTGATTTGGATCCTGGGCCCACTGAAGCTTTCTTT
>-|TRBJ1-6|TRBV5-1
CASSQVYSNSPLHF
TGCGCCAGCAGCCAGGTATACAGTAATTCACCCCTCCACTTT
>-|TRBJ1-6|TRBV7-8
CASSIKWNSPLHF
TGTGCCAGCAGCATAAAGTGGAATTCACCCCTTCACTTT
>-|TRBJ1-4|TRBV7-9
CASSSRQANEKLFF
TGTGCCAGCAGCTCCCGGCAGGCTAATGAAAAACTGTTTTTT
>-|TRBJ1-2|TRBV4-3
CASSQDPYGGPDGYTF
TGCGCCAGCAGCCAAGATCCCTATGGGGGCCCCGATGGCTACACCTTC
>-|TRBJ2-7|TRBV5-4
CASSSGYEQYF
TGTGCCAGCAGCTCTGGCTACGAGCAGTACTTC
>-|TRBJ1-2|TRBV5-5
CASSPQWDYGYTF
TGTGCCAGCAGCCCTCAGTGGGACTATGGCTACACCTTC
>TRBD1|TRBJ1-3|TRBV10-3
CAVTGRSGNTIYF
TGTGCCGTGACAGGGAGGTCTGGAAACACCATATATTTT
>-|TRBJ2-1|TRBV30
CAWSLALEQFF
TGTGCCTGGAGTTTGGCGCTTGAGCAGTTCTTC
>TRBD2|TRBJ2-1|TRBV18
CASSPSSLAGEFF
TGTGCCAGCTCACCGAGTTCTCTAGCGGGGGAGTTCTTC
>-|TRBJ1-5|TRBV7-9
CASSLGNQPQHF
TGTGCCAGCAGCTTAGGAAATCAGCCCCAGCATTTT
>-|TRBJ1-1|TRBV7-6
CASSLDRGSTEAFF
TGTGCCAGCAGCTTAGACCGGGGCAGTACTGAAGCTTTCTTT
>-|TRBJ2-7|TRBV28
CASSGYGEVQYF
TGTGCCAGTAGTGGTTACGGGGAAGTGCAGTACTTC